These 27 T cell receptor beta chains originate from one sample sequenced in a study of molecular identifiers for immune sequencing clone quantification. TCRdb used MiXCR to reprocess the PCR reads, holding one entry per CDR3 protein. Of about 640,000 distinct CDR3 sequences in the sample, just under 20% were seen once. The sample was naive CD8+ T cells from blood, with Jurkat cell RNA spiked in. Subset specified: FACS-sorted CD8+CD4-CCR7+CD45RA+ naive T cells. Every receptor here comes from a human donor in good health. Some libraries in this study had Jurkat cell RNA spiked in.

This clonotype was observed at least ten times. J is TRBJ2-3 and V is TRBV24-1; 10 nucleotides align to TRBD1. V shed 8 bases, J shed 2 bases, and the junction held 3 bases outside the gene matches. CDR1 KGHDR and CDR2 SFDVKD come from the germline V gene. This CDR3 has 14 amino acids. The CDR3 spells CATTGQGVTDTQYF. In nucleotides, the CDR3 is TGTGCCACCACCGGACAGGGGGTCACAGATACGCAGTATTTT.

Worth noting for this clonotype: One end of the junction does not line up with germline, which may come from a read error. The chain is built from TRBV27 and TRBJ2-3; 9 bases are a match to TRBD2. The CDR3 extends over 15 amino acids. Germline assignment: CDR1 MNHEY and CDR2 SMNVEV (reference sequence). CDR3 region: CACSSGLASTDTQYF. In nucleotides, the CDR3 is TGTGCCTGCAGTTCCGGACTAGCGAGTACAGATACGCAGTATTTT.

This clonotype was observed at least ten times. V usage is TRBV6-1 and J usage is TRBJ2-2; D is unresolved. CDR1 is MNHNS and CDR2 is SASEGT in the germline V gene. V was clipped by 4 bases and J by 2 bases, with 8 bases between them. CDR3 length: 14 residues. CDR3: CASSGDTNTGELFF. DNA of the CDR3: TGTGCCAGCAGTGGAGACACCAACACCGGGGAGCTGTTTTTT.

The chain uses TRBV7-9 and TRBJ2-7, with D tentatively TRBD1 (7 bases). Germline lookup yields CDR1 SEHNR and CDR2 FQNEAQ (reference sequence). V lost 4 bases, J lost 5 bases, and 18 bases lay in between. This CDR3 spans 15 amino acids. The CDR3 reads CASSSAGGRRDEQYF. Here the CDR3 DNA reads TGTGCCAGCAGCTCTGCAGGGGGACGGAGGGACGAGCAGTACTTC.

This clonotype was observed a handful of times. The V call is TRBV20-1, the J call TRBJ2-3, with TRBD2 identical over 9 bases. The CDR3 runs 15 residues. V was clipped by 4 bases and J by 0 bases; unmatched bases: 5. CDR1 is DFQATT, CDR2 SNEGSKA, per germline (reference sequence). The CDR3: CSATKRGASTDTQYF. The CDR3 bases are TGCAGTGCTACTAAGCGGGGGGCCAGCACAGATACGCAGTATTTT.

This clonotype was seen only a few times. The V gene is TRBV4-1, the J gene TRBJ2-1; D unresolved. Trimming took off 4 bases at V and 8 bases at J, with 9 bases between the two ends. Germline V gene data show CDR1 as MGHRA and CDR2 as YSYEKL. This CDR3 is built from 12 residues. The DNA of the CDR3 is TGCGCCAGCAGCCCCCACTCGGATGAGCAGTTCTTC. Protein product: CASSPHSDEQFF.

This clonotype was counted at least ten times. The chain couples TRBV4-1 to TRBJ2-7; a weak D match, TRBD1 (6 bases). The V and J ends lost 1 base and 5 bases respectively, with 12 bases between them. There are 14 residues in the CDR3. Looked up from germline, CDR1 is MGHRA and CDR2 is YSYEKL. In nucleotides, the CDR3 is TGCGCCAGCAGCCAAGGACCAGGGGTAAACGAGCAGTACTTC. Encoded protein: CASSQGPGVNEQYF.

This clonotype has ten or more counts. The CDR3 protein is CASSYSSTGQETQYF. The CDR3 nucleotides are TGTGCCAGCAGTTACTCGTCGACTGGGCAAGAGACCCAGTACTTC. The chain employs TRBV6-5 and TRBJ2-5; no definite D call. CDR1 is MNHEY and CDR2 is SVGAGI in the germline V gene. The V end lost 0 bases, the J end lost 2 bases, and 10 bases lay between the germline ends. The CDR3 is 15 residues long.

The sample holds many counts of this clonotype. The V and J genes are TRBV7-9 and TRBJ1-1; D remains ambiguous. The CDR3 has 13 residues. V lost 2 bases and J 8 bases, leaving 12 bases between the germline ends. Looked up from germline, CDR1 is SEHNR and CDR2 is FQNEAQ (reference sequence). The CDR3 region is CASSLTDGKEAFF. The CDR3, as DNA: TGTGCCAGCAGCTTAACCGACGGGAAGGAAGCTTTCTTT.

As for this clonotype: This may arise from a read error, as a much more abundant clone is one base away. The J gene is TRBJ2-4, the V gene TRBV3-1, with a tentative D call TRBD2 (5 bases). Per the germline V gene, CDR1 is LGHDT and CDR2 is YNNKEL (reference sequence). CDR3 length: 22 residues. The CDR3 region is CASSQDQALVGSYSLAKNTQYF. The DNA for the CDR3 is TGTGCCAGCAGCCAAGATCAGGCTTTGGTGGGCTCCTATTCCCTAGCCAAAAACACTCAGTACTTC.

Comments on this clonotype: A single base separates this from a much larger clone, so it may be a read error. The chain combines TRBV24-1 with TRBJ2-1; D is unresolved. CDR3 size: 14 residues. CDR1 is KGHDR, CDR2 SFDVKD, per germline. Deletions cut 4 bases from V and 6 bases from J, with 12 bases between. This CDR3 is CATSDLGISNEQFF. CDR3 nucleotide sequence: TGTGCCACCAGTGACCTTGGCATAAGCAATGAGCAGTTCTTC.

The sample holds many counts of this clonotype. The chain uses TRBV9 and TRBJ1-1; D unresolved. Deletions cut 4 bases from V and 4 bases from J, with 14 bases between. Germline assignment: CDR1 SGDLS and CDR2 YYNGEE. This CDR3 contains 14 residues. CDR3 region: CASSYKGSGTEAFF. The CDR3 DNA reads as TGTGCCAGCAGCTACAAGGGAAGTGGCACTGAAGCTTTCTTT.

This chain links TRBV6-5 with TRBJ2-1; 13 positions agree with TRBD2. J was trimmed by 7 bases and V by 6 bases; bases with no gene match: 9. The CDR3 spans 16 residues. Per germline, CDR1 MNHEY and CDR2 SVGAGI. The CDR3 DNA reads TGTGCCAGCAGACGGGGGACTAGCGGGGACGATAATGAGCAGTTCTTC. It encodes CASRRGTSGDDNEQFF.

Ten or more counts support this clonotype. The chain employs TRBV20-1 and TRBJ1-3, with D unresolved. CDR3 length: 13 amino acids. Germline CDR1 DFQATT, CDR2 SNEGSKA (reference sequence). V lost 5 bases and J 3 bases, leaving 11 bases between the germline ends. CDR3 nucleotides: TGCAGTGCTCGAGTGGTGAATGGAAACACCATATATTTT. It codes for CSARVVNGNTIYF.

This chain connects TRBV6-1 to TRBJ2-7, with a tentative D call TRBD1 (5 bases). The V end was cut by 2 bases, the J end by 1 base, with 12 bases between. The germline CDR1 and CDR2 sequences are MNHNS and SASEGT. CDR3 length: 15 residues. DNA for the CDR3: TGTGCCAGCAGTGAAAATACAGGTGCTTCCTACGAGCAGTACTTC. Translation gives CASSENTGASYEQYF.

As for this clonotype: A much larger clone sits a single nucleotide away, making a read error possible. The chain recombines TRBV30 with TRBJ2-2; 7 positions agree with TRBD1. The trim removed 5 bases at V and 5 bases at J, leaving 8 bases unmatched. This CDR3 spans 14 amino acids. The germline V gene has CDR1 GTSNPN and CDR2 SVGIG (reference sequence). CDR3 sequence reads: CAWAQGLGTGELFF. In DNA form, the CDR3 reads TGTGCCTGGGCACAGGGGCTTGGTACCGGGGAGCTGTTTTTT.

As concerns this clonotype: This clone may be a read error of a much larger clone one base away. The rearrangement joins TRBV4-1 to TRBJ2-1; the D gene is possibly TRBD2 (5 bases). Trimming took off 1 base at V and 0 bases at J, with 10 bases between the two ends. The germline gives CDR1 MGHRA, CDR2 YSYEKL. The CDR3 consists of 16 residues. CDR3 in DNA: TGCGCCAGCAGCCAAGTGCCCGGGGTCTCCTACAATGAGCAGTTCTTC. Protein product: CASSQVPGVSYNEQFF.

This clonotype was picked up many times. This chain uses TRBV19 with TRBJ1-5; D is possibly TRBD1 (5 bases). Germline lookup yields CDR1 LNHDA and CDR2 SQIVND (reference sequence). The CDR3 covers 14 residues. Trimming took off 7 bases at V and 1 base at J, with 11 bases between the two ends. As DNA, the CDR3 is TGTGCCAGTACCAGGGAAGGGAGCAATCAGCCCCAGCATTTT. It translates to CASTREGSNQPQHF. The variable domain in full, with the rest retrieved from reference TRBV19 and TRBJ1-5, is DGGITQSPKYLFRKEGQNVTLSCEQNLNHDAMYWYRQDPGQGLRLIYYSQIVNDFQKGDIAEGYSVSREKKESFPLTVTSAQKNPTAFYLCASTREGSNQPQHFGDGTRLSIL.

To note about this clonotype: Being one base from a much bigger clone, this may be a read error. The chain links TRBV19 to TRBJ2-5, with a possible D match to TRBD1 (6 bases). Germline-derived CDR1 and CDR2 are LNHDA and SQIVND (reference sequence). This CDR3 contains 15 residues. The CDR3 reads CVSSAHRDTEETQYF. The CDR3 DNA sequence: TGTGTCAGTAGTGCACACAGGGATACTGAAGAGACCCAGTACTTC. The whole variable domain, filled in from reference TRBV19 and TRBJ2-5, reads DGGITQSPKYLFRKEGQNVTLSCEQNLNHDAMYWYRQDPGQGLRLIYYSQIVNDFQKGDIAEGYSVSREKKESFPLTVTSAQKNPTAFYLCVSSAHRDTEETQYFGPGTRLLVL.

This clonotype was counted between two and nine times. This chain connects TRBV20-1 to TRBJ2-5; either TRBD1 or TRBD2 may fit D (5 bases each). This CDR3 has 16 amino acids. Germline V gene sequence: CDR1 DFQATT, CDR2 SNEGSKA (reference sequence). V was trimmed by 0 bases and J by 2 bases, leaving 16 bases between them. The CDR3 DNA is TGCAGTGCTAGAGATGTCCGAGGGGCAGGGCAAGAGACCCAGTACTTC. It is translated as CSARDVRGAGQETQYF.

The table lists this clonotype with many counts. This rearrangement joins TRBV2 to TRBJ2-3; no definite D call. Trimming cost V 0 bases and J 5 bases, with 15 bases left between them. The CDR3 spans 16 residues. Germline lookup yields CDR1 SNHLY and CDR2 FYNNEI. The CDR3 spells CASSEARPGDKDTQYF. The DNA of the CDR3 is TGTGCCAGCAGTGAAGCGCGTCCTGGAGACAAAGATACGCAGTATTTT.

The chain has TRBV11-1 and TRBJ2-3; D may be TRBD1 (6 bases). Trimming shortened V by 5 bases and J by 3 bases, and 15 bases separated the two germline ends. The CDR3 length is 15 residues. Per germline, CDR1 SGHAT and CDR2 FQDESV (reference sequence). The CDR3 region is CASSHQGSETDTQYF. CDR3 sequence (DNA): TGTGCCAGCAGCCACCAGGGGTCTGAGACAGATACGCAGTATTTT.

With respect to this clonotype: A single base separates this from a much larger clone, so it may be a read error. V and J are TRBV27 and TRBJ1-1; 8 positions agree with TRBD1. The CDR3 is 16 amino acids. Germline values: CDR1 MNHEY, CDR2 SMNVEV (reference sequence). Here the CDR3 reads CASSLVWTGPNTEALF. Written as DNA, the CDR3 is TGTGCCAGCAGTTTAGTGTGGACAGGGCCAAACACTGAAGCTCTCTTT.

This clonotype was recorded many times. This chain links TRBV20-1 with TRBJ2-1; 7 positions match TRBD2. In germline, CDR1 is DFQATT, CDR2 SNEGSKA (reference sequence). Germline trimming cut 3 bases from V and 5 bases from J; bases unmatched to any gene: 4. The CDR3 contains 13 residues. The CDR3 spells CSASSGGDNEQFF. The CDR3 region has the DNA TGCAGTGCTAGTTCGGGGGGTGACAATGAGCAGTTCTTC.

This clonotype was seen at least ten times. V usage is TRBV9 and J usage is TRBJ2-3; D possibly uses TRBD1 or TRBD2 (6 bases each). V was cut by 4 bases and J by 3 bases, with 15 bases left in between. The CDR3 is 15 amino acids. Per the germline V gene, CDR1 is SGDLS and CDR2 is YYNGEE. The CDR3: CASSLSGRGTDTQYF. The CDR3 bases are TGTGCCAGCAGCCTTAGCGGAAGGGGGACAGATACGCAGTATTTT.

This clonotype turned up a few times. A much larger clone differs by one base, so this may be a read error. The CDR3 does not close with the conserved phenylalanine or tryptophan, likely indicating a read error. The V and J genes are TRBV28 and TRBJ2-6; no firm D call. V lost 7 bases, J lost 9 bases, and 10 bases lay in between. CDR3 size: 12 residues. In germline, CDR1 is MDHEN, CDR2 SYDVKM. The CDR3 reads CASIGFGNVLTS. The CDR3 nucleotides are TGTGCCAGCATCGGATTTGGCAACGTCCTGACTTCC.

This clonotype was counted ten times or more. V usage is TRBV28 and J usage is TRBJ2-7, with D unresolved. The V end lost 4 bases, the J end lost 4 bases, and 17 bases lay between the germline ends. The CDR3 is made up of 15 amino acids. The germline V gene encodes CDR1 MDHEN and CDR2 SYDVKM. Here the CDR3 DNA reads TGTGCCAGCAGTTCCATAGGTACAGCAGCTTACGAGCAGTACTTC. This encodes CASSSIGTAAYEQYF. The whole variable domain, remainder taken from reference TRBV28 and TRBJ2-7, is DVKVTQSSRYLVKRTGEKVFLECVQDMDHENMFWYRQDPGLGLRLIYFSYDVKMKEKGDIPEGYSVSREKKERFSLILESASTNQTSMYLCASSSIGTAAYEQYFGPGTRLTVT.